The clone carrying this TCR beta chain was picked up many times. This entry is derived from a study of early T cells in non-severe SARS-CoV-2 infection. Individual cDNA molecules were tagged with unique molecular identifiers, the study reported. MiXCR, applied by TCRdb to the 5' RACE reads, yields one record per CDR3 protein. The profile shows under 70,000 distinct CDR3 sequences, 11% of them singletons. The CDR3 consists of 13 residues. Germline CDR1 LGHDT, CDR2 YNNKEL (reference sequence). V lost 3 bases to trimming and J lost 7 bases, with 7 bases between them. The sequence was collected from an adult who was a healthcare worker with PCR-confirmed SARS-CoV-2 infection or an uninfected control (not recorded which). The chain uses TRBV3-1 and TRBJ1-6, with D unclear. The sequencing input was whole blood. Written as DNA, the CDR3 is TGTGCCAGCAGCCAGGGTATCAATTCACCCCTCCACTTT. Translating it yields CASSQGINSPLHF.